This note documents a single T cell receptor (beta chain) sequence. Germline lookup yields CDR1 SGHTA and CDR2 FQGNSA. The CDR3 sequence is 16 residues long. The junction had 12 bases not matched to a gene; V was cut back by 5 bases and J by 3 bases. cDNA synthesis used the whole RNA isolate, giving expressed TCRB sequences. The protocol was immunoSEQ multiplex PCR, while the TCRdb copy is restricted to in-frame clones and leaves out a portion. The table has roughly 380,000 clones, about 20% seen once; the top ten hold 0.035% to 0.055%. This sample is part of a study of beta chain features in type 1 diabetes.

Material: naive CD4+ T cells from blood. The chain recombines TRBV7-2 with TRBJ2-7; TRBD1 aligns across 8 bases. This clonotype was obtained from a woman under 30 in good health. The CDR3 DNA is TGTGCCAGCAGCCAATACGCTTCTGACAGGGGCTACGAGCAGTACTTC. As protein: CASSQYASDRGYEQYF.